This T cell receptor (beta chain) was documented in a study of beta chain features in type 1 diabetes. About the research overall: Across all samples, approximately 99 million sorted cells were examined. Regarding the study as a whole: PCR might show a preference for shorter templates, equally across patients and controls.

The CDR3 is 14 residues long. The V and J ends lost 2 bases and 1 base respectively, with 8 bases between them. Germline CDR1 is MNHNS and CDR2 is SASEGT. Comment on this clone: The antigen is unknown.

Expressed TCRB transcripts were sequenced, since all the RNA that had been isolated was reverse transcribed. Sequencing was performed with immunoSEQ multiplex PCR; in TCRdb, only in-frame clones are kept and a portion is missing. The sample lists about 210,000 clones, 11% seen once, with roughly 1.3% in the top ten. Cell sorting via CD45RO/CCR7/CD25/CD127/CD95/CD27 was performed to obtain CD4+ naive, central memory, regulatory and stem cell-like memory cells. This receptor was taken from a man in his late teens or twenties in good health. The chain employs TRBV6-1 and TRBJ2-5; D remains unclear. The sample consisted of central memory CD4+ T cells from blood. Written as DNA, the CDR3 is TGTGCCAGCAGTGAATCTCAGTCCCAAGAGACCCAGTACTTC. Protein product: CASSESQSQETQYF.